The clone carrying this T cell receptor beta chain was counted a few times. Its antigen is not known. Per germline, CDR1 MNHEY and CDR2 SMNVEV (reference sequence). The J segment lost 3 bases and the V segment lost 3 bases, leaving 6 bases of the junction unmatched. The CDR3 loop spans 15 amino acids. The sample is drawn from a study of T cells after yellow fever vaccination. About the study: Each low-cell-number fraction was prepared by means of SMART-Seq v4 Ultra Low Input.

Overall study results and limits: Few clonotypes appeared in both CD4 and CD8 compartments. Reappearance after the booster was observed for most primary-vaccination clones (roughly 97% CD4, approximately 90% CD8).

One entry per CDR3 protein, called by TCRdb with MiXCR from the 5' RACE reads. The sample shows about 550,000 distinct CDR3 sequences, less than 20% of them seen only once. The input for sequencing was PBMCs, taken 15 days after the yellow fever booster vaccination. The sequence came from a man aged 25 to 45 who received the YFV17D yellow fever vaccine. V usage is TRBV27 and J usage is TRBJ2-7; 9 nucleotides match TRBD2. CDR3 DNA sequence: TGTGCCAGCAGTTTTGGGACTAGCCTGGTCTACGAGCAGTACTTC. The encoded protein is CASSFGTSLVYEQYF.